The 28 T cell receptor beta chains reported below all come from one sample, sequenced in a study of T cells in Graves' hyperthyroidism and ophthalmopathy. RNA transcripts were the template for amplifying TCR beta CDR3 regions. The HTBI set primed first-round TCR CDR3 RT-PCR. MiXCR, applied by TCRdb to the multiplex PCR reads, yields one record per CDR3 protein. This table has about 420,000 distinct CDR3 sequences, about 13% appearing once. The sequenced sample consisted of blood. These receptor sequences come from a woman aged 18-30 years with Graves' hyperthyroidism.

The rearrangement joins TRBV28 to TRBJ2-6; 9 bases match TRBD1. The J segment lost 0 bases and the V segment lost 1 base, leaving 1 base of the junction unmatched. Germline CDR1 MDHEN, CDR2 SYDVKM. The CDR3 spans 17 residues. The CDR3 loop is CASSLYRGPSGANVLTF. CDR3 sequence (DNA): TGTGCCAGCAGTTTATACAGGGGGCCCTCTGGGGCCAACGTCCTGACTTTC.

This clonotype was detected many times. The chain recombines TRBV6-1 with TRBJ2-7; tentatively, D is TRBD2 (5 bases). V was clipped by 2 bases and J by 3 bases, with 11 bases between them. Looked up from germline, CDR1 is MNHNS and CDR2 is SASEGT. CDR3 size: 14 residues. The DNA for the CDR3 is TGTGCCAGCAGTGAAACCGGACTGCACTACGAGCAGTACTTC. Its translation: CASSETGLHYEQYF.

Notes on this clonotype: Possible read error: a much larger clone is one base away. The chain couples TRBV12-3 or TRBV12-4 to TRBJ2-7, with TRBD2 matching 9 bases. The CDR3 spans 16 residues. With 4 bases clipped from V and 6 bases from J, the junction kept 13 bases outside the gene matches. The CDR3 here is CASSSAASGVWGEQYF. CDR3 coding DNA: TGTGCCAGCAGTTCAGCGGCTAGCGGGGTATGGGGCGAGCAGTACTTC.

This clonotype was detected many times. For the CDR3, the DNA is TGTGCCAGCAGCTTAGGGGACAGTCTCACCGGGGAGCTGTTTTTT. It specifies CASSLGDSLTGELFF. The chain is built from TRBV7-9 and TRBJ2-2; 7 bases agree with TRBD1. CDR1 is SEHNR, CDR2 FQNEAQ, per germline (reference sequence). The CDR3 sequence is 15 residues long. Trimming removed 1 base from V and 4 bases from J; junction bases left unmatched: 3.

This clonotype was recorded many times. The chain employs TRBV2 and TRBJ2-7; TRBD1 agrees at 8 bases. V was clipped by 7 bases and J by 4 bases; unmatched bases: 6. CDR1 and CDR2 from the germline V gene are SNHLY and FYNNEI. This CDR3 is built from 13 residues. DNA for the CDR3: TGTGCCAGCAATGACAGGGGACGGTACGAGCAGTACTTC. Protein: CASNDRGRYEQYF.

The chain carries TRBV15 and TRBJ1-1, with D maybe TRBD1 (5 bases). V lost 2 bases, J lost 2 bases, and 9 bases lay in between. Germline V lookup: CDR1 LNHNV, CDR2 YYDKDF (reference sequence). CDR3 length equals 14 residues. The CDR3 DNA reads TGTGCCACCAGCAGAACCGACAGAAACACTGAAGCTTTCTTT. As protein: CATSRTDRNTEAFF.

This clonotype was observed a few times. The gene calls are TRBV6-1 and TRBJ1-4, with TRBD1 matching 9 bases. The junction had 2 bases not matched to a gene; V was cut back by 4 bases and J by 8 bases. This CDR3 spans 13 amino acids. The V gene's germline CDR1 is MNHNS and CDR2 SASEGT. The CDR3 coding sequence is TGTGCCAGCAGTGGGGACAGGGCCGAAAAACTGTTTTTT. It encodes CASSGDRAEKLFF.

In this sample, this clonotype turned up many times. The chain couples TRBV27 to TRBJ1-2; 9 positions match TRBD1. This CDR3 contains 13 residues. Looked up from germline, CDR1 is MNHEY and CDR2 is SMNVEV (reference sequence). V dropped 5 bases and J dropped 8; count of bases not matched to a gene: 6. The CDR3 here is CASSGQGPNGYTF. CDR3 in DNA: TGTGCCAGCAGTGGACAGGGGCCCAACGGCTACACCTTC.

This clonotype was counted ten times or more. This sequence joins TRBV12-3 or TRBV12-4 and TRBJ2-1; D remains ambiguous. This CDR3 has 15 residues. V was cut by 6 bases and J by 0 bases, with 12 bases left in between. The CDR3 coding sequence is TGTGCCAGCAGCCCCGAACTGAGCTCCTACAATGAGCAGTTCTTC. Its translation: CASSPELSSYNEQFF.

This clonotype was seen many times. The gene calls are TRBV9 and TRBJ2-5, with a possible D match to TRBD2 (5 bases). V gave up 0 bases and J gave up 5 bases, with 17 bases separating them. This CDR3 has 16 residues. Looked up from germline, CDR1 is SGDLS and CDR2 is YYNGEE. CDR3 coding DNA: TGTGCCAGCAGCGTAGGTACAGCCGATACTAGGGAGACCCAGTACTTC. Its translation is CASSVGTADTRETQYF.

This clonotype appeared many times. V is TRBV3-1 and J is TRBJ2-7; 8 bases align to TRBD2. Germline V gene sequence: CDR1 LGHDT, CDR2 YNNKEL (reference sequence). V lost 6 bases and J lost 2; bases outside the gene matches: 3. The CDR3 loop spans 13 amino acids. The chain's CDR3 is CASRSAGAYEQYF. CDR3 in DNA: TGTGCCAGCAGGTCAGCGGGAGCCTACGAGCAGTACTTC.

This clonotype was observed a handful of times. This rearrangement joins TRBV19 to TRBJ1-4, with 7 positions matching TRBD1. CDR1 and CDR2 from the germline V gene are LNHDA and SQIVND (reference sequence). The CDR3 spans 14 residues. Losses at the gene ends were 4 bases for V and 6 bases for J; bases not matched to a gene: 5. CDR3 coding DNA: TGTGCCAGTAGTACCCTTGGACAGGATGAAAAACTGTTTTTT. Translating gives CASSTLGQDEKLFF.

The chain joins TRBV25-1 to TRBJ1-5; D is undetermined. The CDR3 consists of 13 residues. V was pared by 4 bases and J by 5 bases, with 9 bases between. CDR1 is MGHDK, CDR2 SYGVNS, per germline. The chain's CDR3 is CASSGFLDQPQHF. CDR3 DNA: TGTGCCAGCAGTGGGTTTTTGGATCAGCCCCAGCATTTT.

This clonotype has at least ten counts. The rearrangement joins TRBV13 to TRBJ2-7; D remains unclear. Trimming cost V 5 bases and J 0 bases, with 8 bases left between them. The length of the CDR3 is 13 residues. Germline lookup yields CDR1 PRHDT and CDR2 FYEKMQ (reference sequence). CDR3 nucleotide sequence: TGTGCCAGCAGCCCTCGTAACTCCTACGAGCAGTACTTC. It is translated as CASSPRNSYEQYF. Full variable domain (rest looked up from reference TRBV13 and TRBJ2-7): AAGVIQSPRHLIKEKRETATLKCYPIPRHDTVYWYQQGPGQDPQFLISFYEKMQSDKGSIPDRFSAQQFSDYHSELNMSSLELGDSALYFCASSPRNSYEQYFGPGTRLTVT.

In this sample, this clonotype turned up a few times. The chain joins TRBV20-1 to TRBJ2-7; D not resolved. This CDR3 is built from 15 residues. Looked up from germline, CDR1 is DFQATT and CDR2 is SNEGSKA (reference sequence). Deletions cut 0 bases from V and 2 bases from J, with 14 bases between. CDR3 sequence (DNA): TGCAGTGCTAGAGATCGTGACGGAGTAACCTACGAGCAGTACTTC. Translating it yields CSARDRDGVTYEQYF.

This clonotype was counted only a few times. The chain employs TRBV13 and TRBJ2-6; D gene ambiguous. Trimming pared 5 bases from V and 4 bases from J, leaving 12 bases between. The CDR3 is made up of 15 amino acids. Per the germline V gene, CDR1 is PRHDT and CDR2 is FYEKMQ (reference sequence). CDR3 protein: CASSLNSAGANVLTF. CDR3 coding DNA: TGTGCCAGCAGCCTGAACTCGGCCGGGGCCAACGTCCTGACTTTC.

This clonotype showed up just a few times. CDR3 nucleotides: TGTGCCAGCAGCGCCCCTGGGGTGTATGGCTACACCTTC. Residues: CASSAPGVYGYTF. This rearrangement joins TRBV11-2 to TRBJ1-2, with D hard to call. V was cut by 5 bases and J by 5 bases, with 12 bases left in between. The CDR3 contains 13 residues. The V gene's germline CDR1 is SGHAT and CDR2 FQNNGV.

Ten or more counts support this clonotype. The CDR3 loop is CASILQGGKSTDTQYF. For the CDR3, the DNA is TGTGCCAGCATCCTCCAGGGCGGGAAGAGCACAGATACGCAGTATTTT. J is TRBJ2-3 and V is TRBV11-2; weak D call: TRBD2 (6 bases). The CDR3 runs to 16 residues. CDR1 and CDR2 (germline): SGHAT, FQNNGV. Deletions cut 7 bases from V and 0 bases from J, with 17 bases between.

This clonotype was seen repeatedly, ten times or more. This chain joins TRBV7-2 and TRBJ2-1, with TRBD2 matching 13 bases. The CDR3 extends over 16 amino acids. CDR1 is SGHTA and CDR2 is FQGNSA in the germline V gene. V shed 4 bases and J 7 bases; nucleotides not matched to a gene: 7. As DNA, the CDR3 is TGTGCCAGCAGCTCCAAGACTAGCGGGAGGAGGAATGAGCAGTTCTTC. Its protein is CASSSKTSGRRNEQFF.

This clonotype was recorded at least ten times. The chain carries TRBV12-3 or TRBV12-4 and TRBJ2-1; D remains unclear. Trimming took 6 bases from V and 8 from J, leaving 14 bases between them. The CDR3 length is 13 residues. DNA of the CDR3: TGTGCCAGCAGCTGGAGTGTTAGGTATGAGCAGTTCTTC. Its translation is CASSWSVRYEQFF.

V gene TRBV6-2 or TRBV6-3 combines with J gene TRBJ2-3, with TRBD1 matching over 11 bases. V gave up 1 base and J gave up 0 bases; unmatched junction bases: 3. The germline CDR1 and CDR2 sequences are MNHEY and SVGEGT. This CDR3 is 17 amino acids long. CDR3 amino acids: CASSYFGQGASTDTQYF. In DNA form, the CDR3 reads TGTGCCAGCAGTTACTTTGGACAGGGGGCAAGCACAGATACGCAGTATTTT.

V usage is TRBV20-1 and J usage is TRBJ1-1, with D tentatively TRBD1 (6 bases). The CDR3 sequence is 14 residues long. Trimming cost V 3 bases and J 5 bases, with 16 bases left between them. Germline loops: CDR1 DFQATT, CDR2 SNEGSKA (reference sequence). DNA for the CDR3: TGCAGTGCTAGTTATAGGGGGGTAAAGACTGAAGCTTTCTTT. It encodes CSASYRGVKTEAFF.

This clonotype was seen many times. The V call is TRBV10-1, the J call TRBJ2-3, with D possibly being TRBD1 or TRBD2 (6 bases each). Trimming removed 0 bases at V and 5 bases at J, with 18 bases between. The length of the CDR3 is 17 residues. Germline CDR1 reads WNHNN; CDR2 reads SYGVQD (reference sequence). The CDR3 is CASSESTGAGRGDTQYF. In nucleotides, the CDR3 is TGCGCCAGCAGTGAGTCGACGGGGGCAGGTCGTGGAGATACGCAGTATTTT.

This clonotype has a count of ten or more. The rearrangement links TRBV12-3 or TRBV12-4 to TRBJ1-5; 7 positions agree with TRBD1. This CDR3 is 15 amino acids long. V shed 4 bases and J 4 bases; nucleotides not matched to a gene: 7. The CDR3 coding sequence is TGTGCCAGCAGTTCCCACAGGGGTCTAAATCAGCCCCAGCATTTT. Protein: CASSSHRGLNQPQHF.

The chain has TRBV28 and TRBJ1-1; D may be TRBD1 (5 bases). The CDR3 sequence is 15 residues long. V was trimmed by 6 bases and J by 4 bases, leaving 18 bases between them. Germline CDR1 reads MDHEN; CDR2 reads SYDVKM. The CDR3 sequence is CASRYTGRGGTEAFF. The CDR3 nucleotides are TGTGCCAGCAGGTATACGGGGCGGGGTGGCACTGAAGCTTTCTTT.

This clonotype was detected many times. The chain employs TRBV7-2 and TRBJ2-3; 12 bases align to TRBD2. The CDR3 extends over 18 amino acids. The V gene's germline CDR1 is SGHTA and CDR2 FQGNSA. J gave up 3 bases and V 4 bases, and 11 bases lay outside the gene matches. CDR3 sequence: CASSSSSGRALWTDTQYF. The CDR3 region has the DNA TGTGCCAGCAGCTCCTCTAGCGGGAGGGCCCTCTGGACAGATACGCAGTATTTT.

The table lists this clonotype with many counts. The V call is TRBV7-8, the J call TRBJ2-7; 10 nucleotides line up with TRBD1. J gave up 4 bases and V 4 bases, and 7 bases lay outside the gene matches. CDR3 length equals 15 residues. Germline assignment: CDR1 SGHVS and CDR2 FQNEAQ. This CDR3 reads CASSSRQGAVYEQYF. The CDR3 coding sequence is TGTGCCAGCAGCTCCAGACAGGGGGCTGTGTACGAGCAGTACTTC.

This clonotype was found a few times. A read error may be the cause here, since a much bigger clone is one base away. The chain recombines TRBV2 with TRBJ1-1, with a possible D match to TRBD1 (6 bases). Trimming stripped 3 bases from V and 0 bases from J, with 20 bases between. The germline V gene has CDR1 SNHLY and CDR2 FYNNEI. There are 18 residues in the CDR3. CDR3 amino acids: CASSEPLRGAQLNTEAFF. In DNA, the CDR3 is TGTGCCAGCAGTGAGCCGTTGCGGGGGGCTCAATTGAACACTGAAGCTTTCTTT.